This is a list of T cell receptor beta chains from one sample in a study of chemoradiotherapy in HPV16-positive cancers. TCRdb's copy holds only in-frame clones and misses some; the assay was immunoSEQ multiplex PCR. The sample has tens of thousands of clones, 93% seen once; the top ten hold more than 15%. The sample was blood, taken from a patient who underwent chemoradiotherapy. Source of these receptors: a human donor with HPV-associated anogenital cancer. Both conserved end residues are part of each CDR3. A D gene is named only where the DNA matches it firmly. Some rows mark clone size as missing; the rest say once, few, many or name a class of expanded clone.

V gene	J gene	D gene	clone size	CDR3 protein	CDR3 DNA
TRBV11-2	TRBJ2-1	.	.	CASSITPGEGEQFF	TGTGCCAGCAGCATTACCCCGGGAGAAGGTGAGCAGTTCTTC
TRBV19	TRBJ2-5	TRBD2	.	CASSPQIAGEQETQYF	TGTGCCAGTAGTCCCCAGATAGCGGGGGAACAAGAGACCCAGTACTTC
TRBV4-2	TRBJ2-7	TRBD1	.	CASSQGQGVTYEQYF	TGTGCCAGCAGCCAAGGACAGGGAGTAACCTACGAGCAGTACTTC
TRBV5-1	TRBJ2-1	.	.	CASSSLSGANEQFF	TGCGCCAGCAGCTCTCTGTCGGGCGCGAATGAGCAGTTCTTC
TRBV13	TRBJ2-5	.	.	CASSLTGRYQETQYF	TGTGCCAGCAGCCTAACAGGGAGGTACCAAGAGACCCAGTACTTC
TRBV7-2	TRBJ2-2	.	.	CASSRQGANLRNTGELFF	TGTGCCAGCAGCCGACAAGGGGCGAATCTGCGAAACACCGGGGAGCTGTTTTTT
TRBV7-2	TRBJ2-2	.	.	CASSLSRVLGGELFF	TGTGCCAGCAGCTTATCCAGGGTTCTTGGCGGGGAGCTGTTTTTT
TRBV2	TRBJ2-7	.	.	CASSEAGRGEQYF	TGTGCCAGCAGTGAAGCCGGCAGGGGAGAGCAGTACTTC
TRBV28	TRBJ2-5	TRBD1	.	CASTKSGLGQGSETQYF	TGTGCCAGCACCAAAAGCGGTCTGGGACAGGGATCGGAGACCCAGTACTTC
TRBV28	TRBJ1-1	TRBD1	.	CASKGHPQGARAFF	TGTGCCAGCAAAGGACATCCACAGGGGGCGAGAGCTTTCTTT
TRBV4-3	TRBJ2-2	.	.	CASSQDSAGPGIGLRELFF	TGCGCCAGCAGCCAAGATTCCGCAGGGCCGGGGATCGGTCTCCGGGAGCTGTTTTTT
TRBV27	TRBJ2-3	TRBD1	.	CASSLTGTGDWASTDTQYF	TGTGCCAGCAGTTTGACCGGGACAGGGGATTGGGCTAGCACAGATACGCAGTATTTT
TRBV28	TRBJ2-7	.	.	CASSLGAPGGQYF	TGTGCCAGCAGTCTGGGAGCCCCCGGGGGGCAGTACTTC
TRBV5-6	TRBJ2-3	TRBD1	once	CASSFQGAADTQYF	TGTGCCAGCAGCTTTCAGGGGGCAGCGGATACGCAGTATTTT
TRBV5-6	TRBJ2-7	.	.	CASSLMRIRGYEQYF	TGTGCCAGCAGCTTGATGAGAATCCGGGGTTACGAGCAGTACTTC
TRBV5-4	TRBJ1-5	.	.	CASSKQGEGDQPQHF	TGTGCCAGCAGCAAGCAGGGTGAGGGGGATCAGCCCCAGCATTTT